Listed below are T cell receptor beta chains from one sample, sequenced in a study of shared clonotypes between healthy human individuals. TCRdb keeps only in-frame clones here, not all; method: immunoSEQ multiplex PCR. The sample shows 2 million or so clones, 90% to 95% of them seen only once. Sequencing was performed on naive CD4+ T cells sorted from blood. The receptors shown here come from a young man in good health. Each CDR3 is given with its conserved first and last residue. A D gene is named only where the DNA matches it firmly. Clone size is stated in some rows and not others, as once, few, many or a class when expanded.

abundance,d_gene,v_gene,j_gene,CDR3aa,CDR3nt
NA,TRBD2,TRBV27,TRBJ2-7,CASSPSGRREQYF,TGTGCCAGCAGCCCTAGCGGGAGGCGAGAGCAGTACTTC
few,TRBD1,TRBV6-1,TRBJ1-2,CASSRDSGYGYTF,TGTGCCAGCAGCCGGGACAGCGGTTATGGCTACACCTTC
once,TRBD2,TRBV5-1,TRBJ2-1,CASSLVAGATYNEQFF,TGCGCCAGCAGCTTGGTCGCGGGAGCAACCTACAATGAGCAGTTCTTC
NA,NA,TRBV30,TRBJ2-1,CAWSVPNYNEQFF,TGTGCCTGGAGTGTTCCCAACTACAATGAGCAGTTCTTC
NA,NA,TRBV5-1,TRBJ2-1,CASSLGGSNEQFF,TGCGCCAGCAGCTTGGGGGGGTCCAATGAGCAGTTCTTC
NA,TRBD2,TRBV27,TRBJ2-7,CASSLHGVAGTYEQYF,TGTGCCAGCAGTTTACATGGGGTAGCGGGTACCTACGAGCAGTACTTC
NA,NA,TRBV30,TRBJ1-5,CAWEPGGGSQPQHF,TGTGCCTGGGAGCCGGGGGGAGGAAGTCAGCCCCAGCATTTT
once,NA,TRBV7-9,TRBJ2-2,CASSLGVGGLNTGELFF,TGTGCCAGCAGCTTAGGCGTGGGAGGACTAAACACCGGGGAGCTGTTTTTT
once,NA,TRBV18,TRBJ2-1,CASSPLYNEQFF,TGTGCCAGCTCCCCACTTTACAATGAGCAGTTCTTC
NA,NA,TRBV5-1,TRBJ2-2,CASREERNTGELFF,TGCGCCAGCAGGGAGGAACGGAACACCGGGGAGCTGTTTTTT
NA,NA,TRBV28,TRBJ1-4,CASSRASGGEKLFF,TGTGCCAGCAGCAGGGCTTCAGGTGGTGAAAAACTGTTTTTT
NA,NA,TRBV5-6,TRBJ2-2,CASSPGTYLGTGELFF,TGTGCCAGCAGCCCGGGGACCTACCTGGGCACCGGGGAGCTGTTTTTT
few,NA,TRBV21-1,TRBJ1-4,CASSLGHSIIGIWGNEKLFF,TGTGCCAGCAGCTTGGGACACTCGATCATCGGTATTTGGGGTAATGAAAAACTGTTTTTT
NA,NA,TRBV5-1,TRBJ2-2,CASLTEGTGELFF,TGCGCCAGTCTAACGGAGGGGACCGGGGAGCTGTTTTTT
NA,TRBD1,TRBV15,TRBJ1-1,CATSSAGGANSMNTEAFF,TGTGCCACCAGCAGTGCAGGGGGCGCAAACTCTATGAACACTGAAGCTTTCTTT
NA,NA,TRBV27,TRBJ2-7,CASSVTAGTPYEQYF,TGTGCCAGCAGTGTTACCGCCGGGACACCCTACGAGCAGTACTTC
NA,NA,TRBV12-5,TRBJ2-3,CASGLAPTPTATQYF,TGTGCTAGTGGTTTGGCCCCGACTCCCACGGCTACGCAGTATTTT